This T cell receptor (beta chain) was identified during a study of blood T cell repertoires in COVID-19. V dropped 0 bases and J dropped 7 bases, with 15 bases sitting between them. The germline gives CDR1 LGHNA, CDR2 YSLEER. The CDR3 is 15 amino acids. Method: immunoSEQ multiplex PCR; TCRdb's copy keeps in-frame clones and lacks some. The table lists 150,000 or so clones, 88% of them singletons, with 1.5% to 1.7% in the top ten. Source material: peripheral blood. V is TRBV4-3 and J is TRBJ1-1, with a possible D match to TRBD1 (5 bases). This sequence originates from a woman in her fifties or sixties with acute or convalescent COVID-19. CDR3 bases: TGCGCCAGCAGCCAAGAGTATTCAGGGCTGGGTGAAGCTTTCTTT. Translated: CASSQEYSGLGEAFF.